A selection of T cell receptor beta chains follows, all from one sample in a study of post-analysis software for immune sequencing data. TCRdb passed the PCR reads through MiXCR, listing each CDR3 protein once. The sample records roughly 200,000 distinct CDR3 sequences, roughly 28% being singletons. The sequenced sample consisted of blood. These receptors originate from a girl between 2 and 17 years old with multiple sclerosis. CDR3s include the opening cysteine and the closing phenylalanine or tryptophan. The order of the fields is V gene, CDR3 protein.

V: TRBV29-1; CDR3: CSGGNPGRGEQYF
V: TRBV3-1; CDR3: CASRQEGFGSPLHF
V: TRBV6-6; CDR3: CASSYQTYEQYF
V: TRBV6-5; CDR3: CASSDGLLGEQFF
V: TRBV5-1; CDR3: CASSPDATHEQYF
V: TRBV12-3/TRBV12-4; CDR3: CASSFKSSGYTGELFF
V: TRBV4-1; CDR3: CASSQGLAGLQETQYF
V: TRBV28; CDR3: CASSLLAGQGSYEQYF
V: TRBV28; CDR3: CASSWTGETQYF
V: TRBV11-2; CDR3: CASSPVGGRTEAFF
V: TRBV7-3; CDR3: CASSSYRGRLETQYF
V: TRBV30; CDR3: CAWSGYNEQFF
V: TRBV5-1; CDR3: CASSSGRGVIGTMRSYTF
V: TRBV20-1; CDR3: CSASPPGGIHEQYF
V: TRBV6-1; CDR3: CASNPSESSSYEQYF
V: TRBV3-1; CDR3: CASSLYRDGWTDAFF
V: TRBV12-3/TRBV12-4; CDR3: CASTLVVVSGKANEQFF
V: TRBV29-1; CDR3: CSVEWYTGELFF
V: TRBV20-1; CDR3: CSARTGRVSEQYF
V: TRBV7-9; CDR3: CASTSTIVEGLFF
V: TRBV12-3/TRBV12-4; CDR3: CASSLAPNTFYTF
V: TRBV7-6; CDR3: CASSLVMGGEQFF
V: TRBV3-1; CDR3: CASSQDVKSPLHF
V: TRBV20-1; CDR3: CSARHEAYQETQYF
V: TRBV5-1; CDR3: CASSGDRVGDEQFF
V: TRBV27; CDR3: CASSSPGPTYNEQFF
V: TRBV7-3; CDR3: CASSSGLRGDEQFF
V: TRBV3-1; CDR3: CASSQMGGEAFF
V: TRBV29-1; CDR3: CSVLNPGLAGANYYEQYF
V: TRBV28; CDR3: CASRKTGSAEAFF
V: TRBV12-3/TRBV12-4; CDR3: CASSLGQVTYNEQIF
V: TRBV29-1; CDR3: CSVDNYGYTF
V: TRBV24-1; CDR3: CATSDSSRQGGGTQYF
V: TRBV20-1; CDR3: CSARDLLGQSAEGYTF
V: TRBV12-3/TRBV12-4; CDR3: CASSIGQKNEKLFF
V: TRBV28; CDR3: CASSLWDRTSYEQYF
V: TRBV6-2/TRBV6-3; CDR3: CASSQPQGSYEQFF
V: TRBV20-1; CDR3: CSEKDPRSSYNEQFF
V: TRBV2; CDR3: CASINQGPPGELFF
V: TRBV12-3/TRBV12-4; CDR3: CASTLKDGKSSYEQYF
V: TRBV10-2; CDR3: CASILDFSSEQYF
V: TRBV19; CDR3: CASSARQGGQPQHF
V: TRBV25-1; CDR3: CASSEAQGIVETQYF
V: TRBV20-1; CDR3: CSAREGGATYEQYF
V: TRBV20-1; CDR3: CSASPLGSYNNQPQHF
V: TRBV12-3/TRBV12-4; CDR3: CASSLVGGPGEAFF
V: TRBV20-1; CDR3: CSANPDRGNQPQHF
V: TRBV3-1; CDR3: CASSPRGLAKNIQYF
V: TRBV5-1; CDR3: CASSLDGINQPQHF
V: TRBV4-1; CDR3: CASSLSPGVEQYF
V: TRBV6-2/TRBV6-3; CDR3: CASSYPTRGQGRGGYTF
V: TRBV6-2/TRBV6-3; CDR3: CASSYSRDRGSGEQYF